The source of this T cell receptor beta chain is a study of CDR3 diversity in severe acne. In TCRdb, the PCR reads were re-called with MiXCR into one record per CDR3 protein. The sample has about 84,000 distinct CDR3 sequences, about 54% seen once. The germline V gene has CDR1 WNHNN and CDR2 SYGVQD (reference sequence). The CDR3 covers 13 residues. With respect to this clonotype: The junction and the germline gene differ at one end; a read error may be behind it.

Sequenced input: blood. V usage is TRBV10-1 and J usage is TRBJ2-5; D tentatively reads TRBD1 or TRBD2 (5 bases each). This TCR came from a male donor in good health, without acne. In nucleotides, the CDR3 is TGTGCCAGCAGCTCAGGGAGCCCGGAGACCCAGTACTTC. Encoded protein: CASSSGSPETQYF.